These 20 T cell receptor beta chains share one sample of origin, sequenced in a study of technical replicates of blood from a handful of donors. TCRdb keeps only in-frame clones here, not all; method: immunoSEQ multiplex PCR. The sample includes about 89,000 clones, just under 95% seen only once; the top ten take 0.2% to 0.25%. The sample consisted of T cells isolated from PBMCs. The receptors were sampled from a human donor in good health.

V is TRBV27 and J is TRBJ1-2; D is uncertain. Looked up from germline, CDR1 is MNHEY and CDR2 is SMNVEV (reference sequence). V shed 5 bases and J shed 5 bases, with 12 bases lying between them. There are 13 residues in the CDR3. In DNA form, the CDR3 reads TGTGCCAGCAGTCCCCAGGCAACGTATGGCTACACCTTC. Protein product: CASSPQATYGYTF.

The J gene is TRBJ1-3, the V gene TRBV6-1; D gene ambiguous. CDR1 and CDR2 from the germline V gene are MNHNS and SASEGT. This CDR3 region has 14 residues. Trimming cost V 0 bases and J 8 bases, with 11 bases left between them. The CDR3 coding sequence is TGTGCCAGCAGTGAAGCGTCGGGTGTCGACACCATATATTTT. Protein sequence: CASSEASGVDTIYF.

The genes are TRBV7-6 and TRBJ1-1; D might be TRBD1 (5 bases). Germline V gives CDR1 SGHVS, CDR2 FNYEAQ. Trimming removed 5 bases at V and 2 bases at J, with 9 bases between. This CDR3 has 13 residues. The CDR3 protein is CASSRRENTEAFF. The CDR3 DNA reads TGTGCCAGCAGCCGCAGGGAAAACACTGAAGCTTTCTTT.

The chain employs TRBV19 and TRBJ2-2; 7 nucleotides match TRBD2. The CDR3 contains 18 residues. Germline V gene lookup returns CDR1 LNHDA and CDR2 SQIVND (reference sequence). V dropped 6 bases and J dropped 7; count of bases not matched to a gene: 20. CDR3 DNA: TGTGCCAGTAGCCCCCGGCGGGGTCGACGGGGAGGGGACGGGGAGCTGTTTTTT. It codes for CASSPRRGRRGGDGELFF.

The rearrangement joins TRBV5-1 to TRBJ2-7; the D gene is possibly TRBD2 (6 bases). V was cut by 0 bases and J by 3 bases, with 16 bases left in between. Germline V gene lookup returns CDR1 SGHRS and CDR2 YFSETQ. CDR3 length: 16 residues. CDR3: CASSLVGFRDFYEQYF. The CDR3 region has the DNA TGCGCCAGCAGCTTGGTAGGGTTCAGGGACTTCTACGAGCAGTACTTC.

The CDR3 DNA reads TGTGCCACCAGCAGTACAGCCGGGACAGGGCCCTTGGGCGAAGCTTTCTTT. Amino acid sequence: CATSSTAGTGPLGEAFF. This chain uses TRBV15 with TRBJ1-1; 9 nucleotides agree with TRBD1. Trimming took 3 bases from V and 8 from J; bases not matched to a gene: 16. Per germline, CDR1 LNHNV and CDR2 YYDKDF (reference sequence). The CDR3 length is 17 residues.

This chain links TRBV27 with TRBJ2-7; maybe TRBD1 (7 bases). CDR1 and CDR2 (germline): MNHEY, SMNVEV (reference sequence). Trimming shortened V by 3 bases and J by 6 bases, and 15 bases separated the two germline ends. This CDR3 region has 14 residues. The CDR3 DNA follows: TGTGCCAGCAGTTTGAAGCAGGGGGGACGCGAGCAGTACTTC. Its protein product is CASSLKQGGREQYF.

The chain recombines TRBV19 with TRBJ2-7; TRBD2 is a possible D gene (7 bases). Germline-derived CDR1 and CDR2 are LNHDA and SQIVND (reference sequence). CDR3 length: 18 residues. The germline V and J ends were trimmed by 5 bases and 2 bases, with 25 bases remaining between them. The CDR3 loop is CASSGEFGGGKPTYEQYF. The DNA of the CDR3 is TGTGCCAGTAGTGGAGAGTTCGGCGGGGGCAAGCCGACCTACGAGCAGTACTTC.

This clone was found once. The V gene is TRBV2, the J gene TRBJ2-3; unclear D gene. Between the trimmed V and J ends, which lost 5 bases and 1 base, there was a span of 7 bases. Germline CDR1 is SNHLY and CDR2 is FYNNEI. This CDR3 region has 13 residues. The DNA of the CDR3 is TGTGCCAGCAGTAGACTCGGCACAGATACGCAGTATTTT. Its protein is CASSRLGTDTQYF.

The rearrangement uses TRBV25-1 and TRBJ2-1, with TRBD2 matching over 7 bases. The CDR3 loop spans 18 amino acids. Germline lookup yields CDR1 MGHDK and CDR2 SYGVNS. V dropped 6 bases and J dropped 4; count of bases not matched to a gene: 18. The CDR3 here is CASRGWASGSSGYNEQFF. Here the CDR3 DNA reads TGTGCCAGCAGGGGGTGGGCTAGCGGCTCCTCGGGGTACAATGAGCAGTTCTTC.

J is TRBJ1-1 and V is TRBV13, with a tentative D call TRBD1 (6 bases). Germline-derived CDR1 and CDR2 are PRHDT and FYEKMQ (reference sequence). The CDR3 contains 14 residues. Trimming took off 5 bases at V and 1 base at J, with 11 bases between the two ends. DNA for the CDR3: TGTGCCAGCAGCCTCTGGACAGAGAACACTGAAGCTTTCTTT. This sequence encodes CASSLWTENTEAFF.

The genes are TRBV2 and TRBJ2-1, with 7 bases matching TRBD2. Germline V gene data show CDR1 as SNHLY and CDR2 as FYNNEI. The CDR3 totals 14 residues. V shed 4 bases and J 4 bases; nucleotides not matched to a gene: 4. CDR3 amino acids: CASSVGSGYNEQFF. CDR3 DNA: TGTGCCAGCAGTGTAGGTAGCGGGTACAATGAGCAGTTCTTC.

The chain employs TRBV11-2 and TRBJ2-2; tentative D call: TRBD1 (5 bases). Germline lookup yields CDR1 SGHAT and CDR2 FQNNGV. The ends were cut back, 3 bases at V and 4 bases at J, with 9 bases in the middle. The CDR3 contains 14 residues. The CDR3 nucleotides read TGTGCCAGCAGCTTTCGACAGATCACCGGGGAGCTGTTTTTT. Protein sequence: CASSFRQITGELFF.

The chain links TRBV4-1 to TRBJ2-2, with D maybe TRBD2 (5 bases). Germline V gene lookup returns CDR1 MGHRA and CDR2 YSYEKL. The V end lost 1 base, the J end lost 2 bases, and 11 bases lay between the germline ends. The CDR3 length is 16 residues. DNA for the CDR3: TGCGCCAGCAGCCAAGTTGTTAGCGTTAACACCGGGGAGCTGTTTTTT. As protein: CASSQVVSVNTGELFF.

This sequence joins TRBV5-1 and TRBJ1-6, with D maybe TRBD1 (6 bases). Germline V lookup: CDR1 SGHRS, CDR2 YFSETQ. The CDR3 is made up of 15 amino acids. Trimming removed 4 bases from V and 6 bases from J, with 14 bases in between. The CDR3 reads CASSTGIISNSPLHF. In DNA form, the CDR3 reads TGCGCCAGCAGCACAGGGATAATAAGTAATTCACCCCTCCACTTT. The full variable domain, its missing parts supplied by reference TRBV5-1 and TRBJ1-6, is KAGVTQTPRYLIKTRGQQVTLSCSPISGHRSVSWYQQTPGQGLQFLFEYFSETQRNKGNFPGRFSGRQFSNSRSEMNVSTLELGDSALYLCASSTGIISNSPLHFGNGTRLTVT.

The chain combines TRBV5-1 with TRBJ2-7, with D possibly matching TRBD2 (6 bases). This CDR3 is built from 15 residues. V lost 0 bases and J 3 bases, leaving 13 bases between the germline ends. From germline, CDR1 is SGHRS and CDR2 YFSETQ. The CDR3 sequence: CASSLGGSGVYEQYF. The CDR3 DNA follows: TGCGCCAGCAGCTTGGGAGGTAGCGGCGTCTACGAGCAGTACTTC. The whole variable domain, remainder taken from reference TRBV5-1 and TRBJ2-7, is KAGVTQTPRYLIKTRGQQVTLSCSPISGHRSVSWYQQTPGQGLQFLFEYFSETQRNKGNFPGRFSGRQFSNSRSEMNVSTLELGDSALYLCASSLGGSGVYEQYFGPGTRLTVT.

This clone was seen only once. The chain couples TRBV4-1 to TRBJ2-1; D call uncertain. The length of the CDR3 is 15 residues. V was pared by 2 bases and J by 2 bases, with 10 bases between. In germline, CDR1 is MGHRA, CDR2 YSYEKL. The CDR3 DNA sequence: TGCGCCAGCAGCCAAACGAGCTTTACCTACAATGAGCAGTTCTTC. Amino acid sequence: CASSQTSFTYNEQFF.

The genes are TRBV5-1 and TRBJ2-1; 9 bases line up with TRBD2. The CDR3 totals 15 residues. V lost 0 bases and J lost 5; bases outside the gene matches: 3. Per germline, CDR1 SGHRS and CDR2 YFSETQ. CDR3 sequence: CASSLGLAENNEQFF. For the CDR3, the DNA is TGCGCCAGCAGCTTGGGACTAGCGGAGAACAATGAGCAGTTCTTC.

The chain employs TRBV10-2 and TRBJ2-4; 9 nucleotides line up with TRBD1. This CDR3 has 17 amino acids. V shed 7 bases and J 3 bases; nucleotides not matched to a gene: 13. In germline, CDR1 is WSHSY, CDR2 SAAADI. In nucleotides, the CDR3 is TGCGCCAGCATTCACCCAAGGGACAGGGTGGGCAAAAACATTCAGTACTTC. Translation: CASIHPRDRVGKNIQYF.

This clone was observed a handful of times. This chain uses TRBV11-2 with TRBJ2-2, with 10 bases that match TRBD1. This CDR3 comprises 15 residues. Germline CDR1 SGHAT, CDR2 FQNNGV. Trimming cost V 5 bases and J 3 bases; bases outside gene matches: 3. CDR3 amino acids: CASSPGQGDTGELFF. CDR3 nucleotide sequence: TGTGCCAGCAGCCCAGGACAGGGGGACACCGGGGAGCTGTTTTTT.